The sequence of this T cell receptor (beta chain) was determined in a study of blood T cell repertoires in COVID-19. Libraries were prepared by immunoSEQ multiplex PCR; TCRdb keeps only in-frame clonotypes and omits some of them. There are 350,000 to 400,000 clones in the sample; roughly 91% occur only once, and approximately 1.5% lies in the top ten. This CDR3 is built from 9 residues. The germline V and J ends were trimmed by 7 bases and 13 bases, with 10 bases remaining between them. Germline V gene lookup returns CDR1 SNHLY and CDR2 FYNNEI. This rearrangement joins TRBV2 to TRBJ1-2; D gene ambiguous. The sample consisted of PBMCs or T cells enriched from blood (not recorded which). The receptor was derived from a woman aged 25 to 45 who had recovered from COVID-19. The CDR3 is CASNGGRTF. CDR3 sequence (DNA): TGTGCCAGCAATGGAGGGCGCACCTTC.